This TCR beta chain stems from a study of a mutant IDH1 vaccine in newly diagnosed glioma. The germline V gene encodes CDR1 MNHEY and CDR2 SVGAGI. Trimming shortened V by 0 bases and J by 4 bases, and 7 bases separated the two germline ends. The CDR3 spans 14 residues. Generated by immunoSEQ multiplex PCR, the TCRdb table keeps only in-frame clones and is missing some. The sample shows around 67,000 clones, around 80% of them seen only once. Regarding time point: baseline, week 1 (first vaccination visit). The treatment was: pre-vaccination baseline after standard-of-care therapy. The chain joins TRBV6-5 to TRBJ1-3; no firm D call. Material: peripheral blood mononuclear cells (PBMCs), obtained from a glioma patient treated with radiotherapy, temozolomide or both. The receptor was derived from a woman aged 18-30 years with glioma. Some clones in this sample may be carry-over from other donors' samples. The CDR3 DNA follows: TGTGCCAGCAGTTACTCGGCTGACGGAAACACCATATATTTT. Translated: CASSYSADGNTIYF.